This is a list of T cell receptor beta chains from one sample in a study of control samples from healthy donors and cancer patients. Produced via immunoSEQ multiplex PCR; TCRdb's table is partial and in-frame only. Of tens of thousands of clones listed, over 80% were seen once; the top ten hold roughly a fifth. Material: blood. All receptors derive from a man under 40 in good health. The CDR3 runs from the conserved cysteine through the conserved F or W.

J gene: TRBJ1-5
V gene: TRBV19
CDR3 protein: CASSARNQPQHF

J gene: TRBJ2-3
V gene: TRBV15
CDR3 protein: CATSAGTGADTQYF

J gene: TRBJ2-3
V gene: TRBV9
CDR3 protein: CASSTGGRTDTQYF

J gene: TRBJ2-5
V gene: TRBV11-2
CDR3 protein: CASSYRVQETQYF

J gene: TRBJ2-3
V gene: TRBV27
CDR3 protein: CASSPLSSVDTQYF

J gene: TRBJ2-7
V gene: TRBV10-1
CDR3 protein: CASSIAGGYEQYF

J gene: TRBJ1-6
V gene: TRBV6-1
CDR3 protein: CASSDTTGGNSPLHF

J gene: TRBJ1-2
V gene: TRBV11-2
CDR3 protein: CASSKDRSYGYTF

J gene: TRBJ2-6
V gene: TRBV30
CDR3 protein: CAWSSRGLSSGANVLTF

J gene: TRBJ1-1
V gene: TRBV10-3
CDR3 protein: CAISESRGMNTEAFF

J gene: TRBJ2-5
V gene: TRBV7-7
CDR3 protein: CASRRDRGEETQYF

J gene: TRBJ2-7
V gene: TRBV21-1
CDR3 protein: CASTLNGGYEQYF

J gene: TRBJ1-5
V gene: TRBV19
CDR3 protein: CASSGTHNQPQHF

J gene: TRBJ2-2
V gene: TRBV30
CDR3 protein: CAWSVSGLNTGELFF

J gene: TRBJ1-3
V gene: TRBV27
CDR3 protein: CASRPPSGAGNTIYF

J gene: TRBJ1-5
V gene: TRBV28
CDR3 protein: CASRRVSVSNQPQHF

J gene: TRBJ1-1
V gene: TRBV27
CDR3 protein: CASSFSGLYTEAFF

J gene: TRBJ2-3
V gene: TRBV5-5
CDR3 protein: CATRRQPGTDTQYF

J gene: TRBJ1-2
V gene: TRBV5-5
CDR3 protein: CASSLGPPGNYGYTF

J gene: TRBJ2-7
V gene: TRBV30
CDR3 protein: CAWSKRQGTHEQYF

J gene: TRBJ1-1
V gene: TRBV5-1
CDR3 protein: CASSGTGGFGNTEAFF

J gene: TRBJ2-1
V gene: TRBV25-1
CDR3 protein: CASSPREDNSYNEQFF

J gene: TRBJ2-5
V gene: TRBV3-1/TRBV3-2
CDR3 protein: CASSLRTGMMETQYF

J gene: TRBJ2-5
V gene: TRBV12-3/TRBV12-4
CDR3 protein: CASSWGEETQYF

J gene: TRBJ1-3
V gene: TRBV19
CDR3 protein: CASSLRGFSGNTIYF

J gene: TRBJ1-1
V gene: TRBV30
CDR3 protein: CAWSVRSDRRGAFF

J gene: TRBJ2-2
V gene: TRBV6-5
CDR3 protein: CAITRQQNTGELFF

J gene: TRBJ1-1
V gene: TRBV6-5
CDR3 protein: CASSRTGGRGTEAFF

J gene: TRBJ2-7
V gene: TRBV5-4
CDR3 protein: CASSWRTGNYEQYF

J gene: TRBJ1-6
V gene: TRBV14
CDR3 protein: CASSQGPNSPLHF

J gene: TRBJ2-4
V gene: TRBV27
CDR3 protein: CASSPGTGGHIQYF

J gene: TRBJ2-7
V gene: TRBV6-5
CDR3 protein: CASSYSRGLRTQYF

J gene: TRBJ1-1
V gene: TRBV19
CDR3 protein: CAVGPGTGEAFF

J gene: TRBJ1-1
V gene: TRBV6-5
CDR3 protein: CASSSRQSGEAFF

J gene: TRBJ2-3
V gene: TRBV10-1
CDR3 protein: CASSPMGGTDTQYF

J gene: TRBJ1-1
V gene: TRBV11-2
CDR3 protein: CASSTGGRGRSEAFF

J gene: TRBJ1-5
V gene: TRBV28
CDR3 protein: CASRHRDRDQPQHF

J gene: TRBJ2-7
V gene: TRBV5-5
CDR3 protein: CASSPRTGETGEQYF

J gene: TRBJ1-2
V gene: TRBV6-6
CDR3 protein: CASSYSPGGAYGYTF

J gene: TRBJ1-1
V gene: TRBV6-1
CDR3 protein: CASSDVRQGKAEAFF

J gene: TRBJ1-1
V gene: TRBV14
CDR3 protein: CASSPGPGAEAFF

J gene: TRBJ2-3
V gene: TRBV19
CDR3 protein: CASTQWARRTPTDTQYF

J gene: TRBJ2-2
V gene: TRBV7-3
CDR3 protein: CASSSRAGELFF

J gene: TRBJ1-5
V gene: TRBV18
CDR3 protein: CASSLSQGWSNQPQHF

J gene: TRBJ1-6
V gene: TRBV14
CDR3 protein: CASSQVGFHENSPLHF

J gene: TRBJ2-7
V gene: TRBV9
CDR3 protein: CASSVDLGTGSYEQYF

J gene: TRBJ1-1
V gene: TRBV4-1
CDR3 protein: CASRGTGGTEAFF

J gene: TRBJ2-7
V gene: TRBV19
CDR3 protein: CASSSRYEQYF